This T cell receptor (beta chain) was identified during a study of shared clonotypes between healthy human individuals. The V gene's germline CDR1 is MDHEN and CDR2 SYDVKM. With 6 bases removed from V and 0 bases from J, the gap between germline ends came to 15 bases. CDR3 length: 16 residues. Comments on this clone: Its antigen is not known.

The data were produced by immunoSEQ multiplex PCR, yet TCRdb's version contains in-frame clones alone and is incomplete. The repertoire consists of approximately 1,000,000 clones, with about 84% occurring once and the leading ten covering more than 0.5%. Notes on the study in general: Apart from blood, nothing was sampled; tissue repertoires likely differ.

The chain recombines TRBV28 with TRBJ2-1; D gene unclear. This TCR was recovered from a man in his late teens or twenties in good health. Some clones in this sample may be carry-over from other donors' samples. Specimen: memory CD4+ T cells from PBMCs. Subset noted: CD45RA-negative fraction. CDR3 nucleotides: TGTGCCAGCAGGCCACTCCAATACCCCTCCTACAATGAGCAGTTCTTC. Encoded protein: CASRPLQYPSYNEQFF.